Below are 19 T cell receptor beta chains sequenced from a single sample in a study of T cells expressing NK-cell markers. TCRdb reprocessed the 5' RACE reads, with one entry per CDR3 protein and no DNA. Across approximately 150,000 distinct CDR3 sequences, the top ten clones capture 9% to 15% of the sample. Material: blood T cells: a sorted CD56 or NKG2C T cell subset, CD4+ or CD8+ T cells, or bulk PBMC T cells (not recorded which). These receptors all stem from a man aged 18-30 years in good health.

This sequence joins TRBV6-5 and TRBJ2-7; TCRdb calls TRBD1, which cannot be checked without DNA. CDR3 length equals 14 residues. Germline CDR1 MNHEY, CDR2 SVGAGI. The CDR3 is CASSYGGGPYEQYF.

The rearrangement links TRBV28 to TRBJ2-3; there is no DNA to check the TCRdb D call of TRBD1. This CDR3 region has 13 residues. In germline, CDR1 is MDHEN, CDR2 SYDVKM. CDR3 region: CASKTLREDTQYF.

The gene calls are TRBV12-3 or TRBV12-4 and TRBJ1-2; with no DNA, the TCRdb D assignment of TRBD1 cannot be verified. The CDR3 is 16 amino acids. The CDR3 is CASSPILTGTGDGYTF.

The gene calls are TRBV6-2 or TRBV6-3 and TRBJ2-5; TCRdb lists TRBD2, though no DNA is available to test this call. CDR1 MNHEY and CDR2 SVGEGT come from the germline V gene. This CDR3 contains 16 residues. CDR3 protein: CASSSRGRTLQETQYF.

The rearrangement uses TRBV29-1 and TRBJ2-5; TCRdb's assignment of TRBD2 cannot be checked, as there is no DNA. The germline V gene has CDR1 SQVTM and CDR2 ANQGSEA. This CDR3 region has 14 residues. The CDR3 is CSAGGTSAGETQYF.

The chain is built from TRBV6-2 or TRBV6-3 and TRBJ2-7; TCRdb returns TRBD1, unconfirmable since there is no DNA. CDR1 and CDR2 from the germline V gene are MNHEY and SVGEGT. CDR3 length equals 14 residues. This chain's CDR3 is CASSWGLRTHEQYF.

V usage is TRBV5-1 and J usage is TRBJ1-5; TCRdb picks TRBD1, but there is no DNA to check that call. The V gene's germline CDR1 is SGHRS and CDR2 YFSETQ. CDR3 length: 14 amino acids. CDR3: CASSAGGGNQPQHF.

The V and J genes are TRBV12-3 or TRBV12-4 and TRBJ2-5; the D call of TRBD2 rests on TCRdb alone, since no DNA is present to check it. The CDR3 totals 16 residues. The CDR3 loop is CASSPGLAGAQETQYF.

This chain's CDR3 is CASSQAGYKFEQFF. V gene TRBV4-3 combines with J gene TRBJ2-1. Germline CDR1 and CDR2: LGHNA and YSLEER. The CDR3 has 14 amino acids.

The gene calls are TRBV27 and TRBJ2-7; with no DNA, the TCRdb D assignment of TRBD1 cannot be verified. The CDR3 length is 13 residues. CDR1 is MNHEY and CDR2 is SMNVEV in the germline V gene (reference sequence). The CDR3 loop reads CASKGQGVYEQYF.

The V call is TRBV19, the J call TRBJ2-1; with no DNA, the TCRdb D assignment of TRBD1 cannot be verified. The CDR3 covers 12 residues. Germline V CDR1 and CDR2: LNHDA, SQIVND (reference sequence). This CDR3 reads CASSMTGNEQFF.

V gene TRBV14 combines with J gene TRBJ2-7. The CDR3 consists of 13 residues. Per germline, CDR1 SGHDN and CDR2 FVKESK. CDR3 in amino acids: CASSHTETYEQYF.

The chain joins TRBV12-3 or TRBV12-4 to TRBJ1-1; TCRdb's D call, TRBD1, is unchecked because there is no DNA. This CDR3 contains 16 residues. The CDR3 spells CASSLWVRVMNTEAFF.

The rearrangement joins TRBV15 to TRBJ1-1; TCRdb proposes TRBD1, but this gene call is untestable without DNA. Per germline, CDR1 LNHNV and CDR2 YYDKDF (reference sequence). The CDR3 is 15 residues long. This CDR3 is CATSRRDGPNTEAFF.

The rearrangement uses TRBV7-2 and TRBJ1-1; TCRdb designates TRBD1, a call that cannot be tested without DNA. CDR3 length: 13 amino acids. Germline loops: CDR1 SGHTA, CDR2 FQGNSA. The CDR3 sequence: CASRLTRTGSLFF.

CDR3: CSALRGLVEQFF. The chain links TRBV20-1 to TRBJ2-1; lacking DNA, the TRBD2 call made by TCRdb goes unchecked. The CDR3 totals 12 residues. Germline CDR1 and CDR2: DFQATT and SNEGSKA (reference sequence).

This chain connects TRBV7-9 to TRBJ2-5; no DNA is available, so the TRBD2 call from TCRdb remains unchecked. This CDR3 has 14 amino acids. Germline loops: CDR1 SEHNR, CDR2 FQNEAQ (reference sequence). This CDR3 is CASSYPGLQETQYF.

CDR3 protein: CASSWTSGRGYEQYF. This sequence joins TRBV27 and TRBJ2-7; TCRdb picks TRBD1, but there is no DNA to check that call. This CDR3 spans 15 amino acids. Germline V lookup: CDR1 MNHEY, CDR2 SMNVEV (reference sequence).

This chain connects TRBV15 to TRBJ2-2; the TRBD2 assignment by TCRdb is unverifiable without DNA. CDR3 size: 19 residues. The germline V gene has CDR1 LNHNV and CDR2 YYDKDF (reference sequence). This CDR3 is CATSREGSGPLLDTGELFF.